This entry lists 8 T cell receptor beta chains sequenced from one sample in a study of identical twins. One entry per CDR3 protein, called by TCRdb with MiXCR from the 5' RACE reads. The sample lists roughly 200,000 distinct CDR3 sequences, under 10% occurring once. The same sample was also studied in work on yellow fever vaccine responses in identical twins.

Input material: memory (CD45RO+) T cells sorted from blood. These receptors all come from a woman aged 18-29 years in good health.

This clonotype was recorded many times. The CDR3 is CASSLSTSKVTGELFF. Here the CDR3 DNA reads TGCGCCAGCAGCCTCTCCACTAGTAAGGTGACCGGGGAGCTGTTTTTT. The J gene is TRBJ2-2, the V gene TRBV4-3, with a tentative D call TRBD2 (5 bases). Germline CDR1 is LGHNA and CDR2 is YSLEER. The CDR3 is made up of 16 amino acids. V was pared by 4 bases and J by 5 bases, with 17 bases between.

The chain carries TRBV20-1 and TRBJ1-5, with D tentatively TRBD1 (6 bases). Deletions cut 4 bases from V and 5 bases from J, with 15 bases between. This CDR3 has 14 residues. Germline CDR1 is DFQATT and CDR2 is SNEGSKA (reference sequence). The CDR3 region has the DNA TGCAGTGCTATAGGGGGGGTCGATTATCAGCCCCAGCATTTT. This encodes CSAIGGVDYQPQHF.

This clonotype was recorded at least ten times. The rearrangement links TRBV3-1 to TRBJ1-1, with unresolved D. V was trimmed by 4 bases and J by 1 base, leaving 7 bases between them. Germline V gene lookup returns CDR1 LGHDT and CDR2 YNNKEL (reference sequence). There are 13 residues in the CDR3. The CDR3 reads CASSRGGNTEAFF. The CDR3, as DNA: TGTGCCAGCAGCCGGGGAGGGAACACTGAAGCTTTCTTT.

V is TRBV20-1 and J is TRBJ2-7; no reliable D call. Germline CDR1 is DFQATT and CDR2 is SNEGSKA (reference sequence). This CDR3 has 9 residues. Trimming took 3 bases from V and 7 from J, leaving 4 bases between them. The CDR3 sequence is CSASAEQYF. CDR3 in DNA: TGCAGTGCTAGCGCGGAGCAGTACTTC.

This clonotype appeared many times. This chain links TRBV5-1 with TRBJ1-5; no clear D. The V and J ends lost 0 bases and 3 bases respectively, with 4 bases between them. CDR1 is SGHRS and CDR2 is YFSETQ in the germline V gene. The CDR3 is 13 residues long. CDR3 nucleotide sequence: TGCGCCAGCAGCTTGGGAATCAATCAGCCCCAGCATTTT. This gives the protein CASSLGINQPQHF.

The gene calls are TRBV28 and TRBJ1-4; 11 bases are shared with TRBD1. From germline, CDR1 is MDHEN and CDR2 SYDVKM. The CDR3 spans 15 residues. V shed 7 bases and J 7 bases; nucleotides not matched to a gene: 8. The CDR3 DNA sequence: TGTGCCAGCACCTCAAGGACAGGGGGCCTTGAAAAACTGTTTTTT. This translates into CASTSRTGGLEKLFF. The variable domain in full, with the rest retrieved from reference TRBV28 and TRBJ1-4, is DVKVTQSSRYLVKRTGEKVFLECVQDMDHENMFWYRQDPGLGLRLIYFSYDVKMKEKGDIPEGYSVSREKKERFSLILESASTNQTSMYLCASTSRTGGLEKLFFGSGTQLSVL.

In regard to this clonotype: A read error may be the cause here, since a much bigger clone is one base away. This chain uses TRBV4-3 with TRBJ2-1; D is unclear. Germline V gene data show CDR1 as LGHNA and CDR2 as YSLEER. The CDR3 is 14 residues long. Trimming pared 0 bases from V and 4 bases from J, leaving 7 bases between. The CDR3 protein is CASSQDELYNEQFF. As DNA, the CDR3 is TGCGCCAGCAGCCAAGACGAGTTATACAATGAGCAGTTCTTC.

Details on this clonotype: Being one base from a much bigger clone, this may be a read error. V usage is TRBV6-1 and J usage is TRBJ2-5, with 11 bases fitting TRBD2. The CDR3 is made up of 14 amino acids. V dropped 6 bases and J dropped 5; count of bases not matched to a gene: 5. From germline, CDR1 is MNHNS and CDR2 SASEGT. The CDR3 DNA reads as TGTGCCAGCAGCCGCGGGACTAGCGGCGAGACCCAGTACTTC. It translates to CASSRGTSGETQYF.